This TCR beta chain was captured by sequencing in a study of CD8+CD57+ T cells in acquired aplastic anemia. CDR3 size: 13 residues. From germline, CDR1 is KGHDR and CDR2 SFDVKD. V was clipped by 3 bases and J by 15 bases, with 17 bases between them. Sequenced patients had shown CD8+CD57+ cell expansion by flow cytometry. Genomic DNA was employed as the template in profiling TCR beta VDJ and CDR3. MiXCR, run by TCRdb on the reads, gives a single entry per CDR3 protein. The top ten hold about 3% of the sample, which has 95,000 to 150,000 distinct CDR3 sequences, approximately 40% seen once. Material: sorted CD4+, CD8+, or CD8+CD57+ T cells (not recorded which) from PBMCs. The chain carries TRBV24-1 and TRBJ2-1, with D perhaps matching TRBD1 or TRBD2 (5 bases each). This clonotype was sampled from a human donor with aplastic anemia. CDR3 loop: CATSDQRGRTGFF. The CDR3 DNA reads TGTGCCACCAGTGATCAGAGGGGCAGAACGGGGTTCTTC.